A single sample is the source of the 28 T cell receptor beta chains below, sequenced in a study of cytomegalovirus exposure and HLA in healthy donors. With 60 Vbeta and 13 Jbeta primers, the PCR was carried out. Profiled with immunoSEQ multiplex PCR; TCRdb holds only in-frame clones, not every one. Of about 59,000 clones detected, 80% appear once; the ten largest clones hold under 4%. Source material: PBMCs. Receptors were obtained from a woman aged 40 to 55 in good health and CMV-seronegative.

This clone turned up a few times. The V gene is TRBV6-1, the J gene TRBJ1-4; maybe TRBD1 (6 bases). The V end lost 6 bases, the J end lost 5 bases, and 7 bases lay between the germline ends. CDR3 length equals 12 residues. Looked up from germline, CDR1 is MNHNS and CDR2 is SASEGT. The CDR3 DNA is TGTGCCAGCAGGCAGGGGAATGAAAAACTGTTTTTT. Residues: CASRQGNEKLFF.

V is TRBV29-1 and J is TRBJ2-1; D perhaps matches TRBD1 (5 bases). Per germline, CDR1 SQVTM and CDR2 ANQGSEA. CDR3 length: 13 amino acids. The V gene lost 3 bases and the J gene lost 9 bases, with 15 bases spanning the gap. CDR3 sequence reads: CSVDRASGAEQFF. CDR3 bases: TGCAGCGTTGACAGGGCTTCCGGAGCTGAGCAGTTCTTC.

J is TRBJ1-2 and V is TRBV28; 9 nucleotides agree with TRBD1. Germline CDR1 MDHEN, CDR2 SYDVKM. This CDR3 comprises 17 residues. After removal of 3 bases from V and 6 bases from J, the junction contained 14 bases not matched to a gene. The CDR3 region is CASSLSGQGPSFNGYTF. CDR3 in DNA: TGTGCCAGCAGTTTGTCGGGACAGGGACCGTCGTTCAATGGCTACACCTTC.

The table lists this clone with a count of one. The CDR3 sequence is CSVWGLDYGYTF. In DNA form, the CDR3 reads TGCAGCGTTTGGGGGCTCGACTATGGCTACACCTTC. V is TRBV29-1 and J is TRBJ1-2; possibly TRBD1 for D (6 bases). Per germline, CDR1 SQVTM and CDR2 ANQGSEA. This CDR3 contains 12 residues. The germline V and J ends were trimmed by 5 bases and 3 bases, with 10 bases remaining between them.

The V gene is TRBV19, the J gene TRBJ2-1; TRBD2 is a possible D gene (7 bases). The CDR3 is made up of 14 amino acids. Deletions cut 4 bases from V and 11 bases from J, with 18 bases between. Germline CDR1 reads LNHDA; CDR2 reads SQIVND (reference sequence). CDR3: CASSTGLHGGQQFF. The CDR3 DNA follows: TGTGCCAGTAGTACAGGCCTCCACGGGGGGCAGCAGTTCTTC.

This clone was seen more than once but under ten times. CDR3 in amino acids: CASSQTTGALNQPQHF. Written as DNA, the CDR3 is TGCGCCAGCAGCCAAACTACAGGGGCTCTCAATCAGCCCCAGCATTTT. This rearrangement joins TRBV4-3 to TRBJ1-5; TRBD1 aligns across 7 bases. The CDR3 runs 16 residues. Trimming at V came to 2 bases and at J to 3 bases, leaving 7 bases not matched to a gene. Germline V gives CDR1 LGHNA, CDR2 YSLEER.

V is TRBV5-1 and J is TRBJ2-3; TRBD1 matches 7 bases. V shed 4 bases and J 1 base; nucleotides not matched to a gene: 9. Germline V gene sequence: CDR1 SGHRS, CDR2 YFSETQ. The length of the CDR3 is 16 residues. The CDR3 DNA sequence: TGCGCCAGCAGCATTACAGGGGAGAGGGGCACAGATACGCAGTATTTT. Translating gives CASSITGERGTDTQYF.

CDR3 sequence reads: CASSPHQGLAYEQYF. CDR3 nucleotides: TGTGCCAGTTCTCCTCATCAGGGTCTGGCCTACGAGCAGTACTTC. The chain couples TRBV19 to TRBJ2-7, with D perhaps TRBD1 (5 bases). CDR1 is LNHDA and CDR2 is SQIVND in the germline V gene (reference sequence). CDR3 length: 15 residues. Deletions cut 8 bases from V and 2 bases from J, with 19 bases between.

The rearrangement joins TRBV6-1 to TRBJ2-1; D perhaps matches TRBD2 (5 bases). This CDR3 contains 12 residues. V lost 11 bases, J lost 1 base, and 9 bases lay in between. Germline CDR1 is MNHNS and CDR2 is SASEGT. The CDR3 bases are TGTGCCGCGAGCGGATCCTACAATGAGCAGTTCTTC. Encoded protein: CAASGSYNEQFF.

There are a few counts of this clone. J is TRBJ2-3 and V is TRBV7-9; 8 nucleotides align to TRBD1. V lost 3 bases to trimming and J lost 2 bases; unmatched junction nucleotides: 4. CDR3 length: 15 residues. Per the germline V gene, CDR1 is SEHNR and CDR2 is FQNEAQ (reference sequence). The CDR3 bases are TGTGCCAGCAGCTTTGGACAGGGATACACAGATACGCAGTATTTT. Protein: CASSFGQGYTDTQYF.

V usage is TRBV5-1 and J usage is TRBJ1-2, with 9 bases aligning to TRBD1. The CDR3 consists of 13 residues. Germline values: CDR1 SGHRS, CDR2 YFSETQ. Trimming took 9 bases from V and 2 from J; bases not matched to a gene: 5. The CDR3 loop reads CATATGGNYGYTF. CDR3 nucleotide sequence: TGCGCCACCGCAACAGGGGGCAACTATGGCTACACCTTC.

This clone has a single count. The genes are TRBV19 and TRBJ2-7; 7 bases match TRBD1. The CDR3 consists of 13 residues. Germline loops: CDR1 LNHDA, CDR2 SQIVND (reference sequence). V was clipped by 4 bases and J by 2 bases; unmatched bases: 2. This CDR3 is CASSRGQTYEQYF. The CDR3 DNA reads TGTGCCAGTAGTAGGGGACAGACCTACGAGCAGTACTTC.

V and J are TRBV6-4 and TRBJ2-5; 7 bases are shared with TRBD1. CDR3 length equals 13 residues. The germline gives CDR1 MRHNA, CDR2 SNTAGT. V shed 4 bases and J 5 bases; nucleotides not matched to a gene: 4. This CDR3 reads CASSAGQRETQYF. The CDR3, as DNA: TGTGCCAGCAGTGCGGGACAGAGGGAGACCCAGTACTTC.

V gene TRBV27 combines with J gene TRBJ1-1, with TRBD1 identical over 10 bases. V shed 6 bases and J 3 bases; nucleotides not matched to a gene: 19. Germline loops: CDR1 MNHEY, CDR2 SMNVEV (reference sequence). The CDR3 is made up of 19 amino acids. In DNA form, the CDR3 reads TGTGCCAGCAGACCGTCAAGACATCCCGGACAGGGGGTCGACACTGAAGCTTTCTTT. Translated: CASRPSRHPGQGVDTEAFF.

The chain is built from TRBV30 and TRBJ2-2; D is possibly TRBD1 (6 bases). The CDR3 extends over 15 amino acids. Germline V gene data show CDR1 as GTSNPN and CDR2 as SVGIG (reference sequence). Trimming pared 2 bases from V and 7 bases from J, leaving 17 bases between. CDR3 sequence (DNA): TGTGCCTGGAGTACGCAGGGGACGAGAAGCGGGGAGCTGTTTTTT. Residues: CAWSTQGTRSGELFF.

The CDR3 DNA sequence: TGTGCCAGCAGTTTATCCCTCGTGAGACAGGCGAACACCGGGGAGCTGTTTTTT. Amino acids: CASSLSLVRQANTGELFF. The chain links TRBV28 to TRBJ2-2; maybe TRBD1 (6 bases). V dropped 1 base and J dropped 0 bases, with 15 bases sitting between them. The CDR3 totals 18 residues. Looked up from germline, CDR1 is MDHEN and CDR2 is SYDVKM.

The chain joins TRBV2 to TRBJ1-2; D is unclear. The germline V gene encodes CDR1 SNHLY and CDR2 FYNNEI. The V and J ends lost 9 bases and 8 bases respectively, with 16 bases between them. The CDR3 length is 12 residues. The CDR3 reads CARAGEEEGYTF. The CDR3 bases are TGTGCCAGGGCTGGGGAGGAAGAGGGCTACACCTTC.

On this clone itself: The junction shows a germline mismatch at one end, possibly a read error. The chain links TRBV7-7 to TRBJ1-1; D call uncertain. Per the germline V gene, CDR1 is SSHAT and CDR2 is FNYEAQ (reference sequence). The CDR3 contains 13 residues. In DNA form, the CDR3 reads TGTGCTAGCAGCTTAGCGGAGGGTGCTGAAGCTTTCTTT. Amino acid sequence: CASSLAEGAEAFF.

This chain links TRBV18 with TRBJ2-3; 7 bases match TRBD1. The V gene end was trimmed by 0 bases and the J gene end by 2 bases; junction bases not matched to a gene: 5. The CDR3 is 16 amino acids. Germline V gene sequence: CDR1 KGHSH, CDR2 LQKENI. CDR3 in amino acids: CASSPPKTGFTDTQYF. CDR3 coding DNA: TGTGCCAGCTCACCACCGAAGACAGGGTTCACAGATACGCAGTATTTT.

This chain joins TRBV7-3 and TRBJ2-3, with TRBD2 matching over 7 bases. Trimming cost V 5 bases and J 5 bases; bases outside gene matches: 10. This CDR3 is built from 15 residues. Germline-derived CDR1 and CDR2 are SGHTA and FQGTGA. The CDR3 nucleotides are TGTGCCAGCAGCACCCAGGGAGGGCCCAGAGATACGCAGTATTTT. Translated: CASSTQGGPRDTQYF.

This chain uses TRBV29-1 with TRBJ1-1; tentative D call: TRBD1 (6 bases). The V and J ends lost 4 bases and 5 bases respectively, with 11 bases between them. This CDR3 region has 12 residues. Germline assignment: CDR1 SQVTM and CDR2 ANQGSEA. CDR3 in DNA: TGCAGCGTTGTCAGGGGCGGGACTGAAGCTTTCTTT. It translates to CSVVRGGTEAFF.

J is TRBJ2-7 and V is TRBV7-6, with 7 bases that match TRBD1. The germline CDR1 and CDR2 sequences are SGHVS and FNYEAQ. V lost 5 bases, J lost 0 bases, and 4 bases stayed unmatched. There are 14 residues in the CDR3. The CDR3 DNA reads TGTGCCAGCAGCCTGGGACAGCTCTCCTACGAGCAGTACTTC. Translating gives CASSLGQLSYEQYF.

CDR3 sequence reads: CASSGPGQRRWYGYTF. Written as DNA, the CDR3 is TGTGCCAGCAGCGGACCGGGACAGAGAAGGTGGTATGGCTACACCTTC. The chain recombines TRBV7-8 with TRBJ1-2; 7 bases agree with TRBD1. The germline V gene has CDR1 SGHVS and CDR2 FQNEAQ. Trimming removed 5 bases from V and 5 bases from J; junction bases left unmatched: 14. The CDR3 loop spans 16 amino acids.

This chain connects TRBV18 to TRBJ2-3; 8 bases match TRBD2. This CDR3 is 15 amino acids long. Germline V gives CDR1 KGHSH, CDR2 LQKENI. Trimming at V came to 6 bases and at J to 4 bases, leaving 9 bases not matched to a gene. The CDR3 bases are TGTGCCAGCTCTACCCCTAGCGGGTTCCCAGATACGCAGTATTTT. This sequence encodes CASSTPSGFPDTQYF.

The CDR3 DNA sequence: TGTGCCAGCAGCTACTTTGGAGCCACAGATACGCAGTATTTT. Encoded protein: CASSYFGATDTQYF. V is TRBV7-2 and J is TRBJ2-3; no clear D gene. V lost 4 bases, J lost 2 bases, and 10 bases lay in between. The CDR3 runs 14 residues. The germline V gene encodes CDR1 SGHTA and CDR2 FQGNSA.

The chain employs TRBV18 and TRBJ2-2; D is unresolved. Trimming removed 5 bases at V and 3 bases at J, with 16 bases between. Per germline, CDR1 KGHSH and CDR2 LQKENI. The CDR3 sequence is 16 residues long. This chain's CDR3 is CASSYPPGMDTGELFF. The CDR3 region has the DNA TGTGCCAGCTCATACCCCCCCGGTATGGACACCGGGGAGCTGTTTTTT. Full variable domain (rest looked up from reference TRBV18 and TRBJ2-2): NAGVMQNPRHLVRRRGQEARLRCSPMKGHSHVYWYRQLPEEGLKFMVYLQKENIIDESGMPKERFSAEFPKEGPSILRIQQVVRGDSAAYFCASSYPPGMDTGELFFGEGSRLTVL.

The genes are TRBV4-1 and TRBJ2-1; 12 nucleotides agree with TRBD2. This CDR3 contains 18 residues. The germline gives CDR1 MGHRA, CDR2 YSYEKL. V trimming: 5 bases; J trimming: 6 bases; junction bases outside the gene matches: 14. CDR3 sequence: CASSMIISTSGRLNEQFF. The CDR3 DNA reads TGCGCCAGCAGCATGATCATTTCGACTAGCGGGAGACTCAATGAGCAGTTCTTC.

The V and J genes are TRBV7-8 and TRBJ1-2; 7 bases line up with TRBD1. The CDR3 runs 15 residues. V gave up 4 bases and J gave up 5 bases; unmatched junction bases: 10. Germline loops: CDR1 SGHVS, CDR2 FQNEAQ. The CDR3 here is CASSSSVPGGYGYTF. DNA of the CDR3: TGTGCCAGCAGCTCCTCGGTCCCAGGGGGGTATGGCTACACCTTC.